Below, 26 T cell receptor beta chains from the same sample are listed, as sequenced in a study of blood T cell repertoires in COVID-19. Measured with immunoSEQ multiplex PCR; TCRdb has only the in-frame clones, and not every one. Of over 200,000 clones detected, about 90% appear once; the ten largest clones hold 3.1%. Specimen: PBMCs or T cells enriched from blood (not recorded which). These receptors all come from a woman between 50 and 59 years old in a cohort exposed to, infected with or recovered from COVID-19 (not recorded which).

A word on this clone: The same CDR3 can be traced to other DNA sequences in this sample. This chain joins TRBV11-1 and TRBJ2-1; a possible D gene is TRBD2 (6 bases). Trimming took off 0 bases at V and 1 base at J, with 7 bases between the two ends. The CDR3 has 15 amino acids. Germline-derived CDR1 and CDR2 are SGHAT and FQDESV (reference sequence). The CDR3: CASSLAGGSYNEQFF. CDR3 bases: TGTGCCAGCAGCTTAGCGGGGGGATCCTACAATGAGCAGTTCTTC.

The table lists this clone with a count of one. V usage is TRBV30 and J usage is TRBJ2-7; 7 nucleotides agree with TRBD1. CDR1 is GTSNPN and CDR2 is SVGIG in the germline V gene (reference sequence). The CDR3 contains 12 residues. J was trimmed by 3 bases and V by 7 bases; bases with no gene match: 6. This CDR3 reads CAFRDRHYEQYF. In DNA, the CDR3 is TGTGCCTTCCGGGACAGACACTACGAGCAGTACTTC.

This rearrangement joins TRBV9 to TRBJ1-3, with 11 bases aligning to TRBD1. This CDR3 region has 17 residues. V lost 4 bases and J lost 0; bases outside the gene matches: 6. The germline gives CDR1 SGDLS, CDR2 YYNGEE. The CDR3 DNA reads TGTGCCAGCAGCCGGGACAGGGGGGGAGACTCTGGAAACACCATATATTTT. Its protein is CASSRDRGGDSGNTIYF.

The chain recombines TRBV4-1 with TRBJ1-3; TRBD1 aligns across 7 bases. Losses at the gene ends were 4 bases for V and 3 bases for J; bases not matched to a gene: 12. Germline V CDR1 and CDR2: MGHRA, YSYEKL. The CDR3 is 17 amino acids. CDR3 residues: CASSRGGVTNLGNTIYF. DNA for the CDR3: TGCGCCAGCAGCCGAGGGGGCGTCACCAACCTTGGAAACACCATATATTTT.

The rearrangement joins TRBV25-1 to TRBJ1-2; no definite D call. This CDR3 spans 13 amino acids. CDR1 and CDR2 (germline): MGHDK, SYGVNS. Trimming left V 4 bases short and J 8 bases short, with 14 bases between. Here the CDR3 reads CASSGPVGFGYTF. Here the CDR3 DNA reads TGTGCCAGCAGTGGTCCCGTGGGCTTCGGCTACACCTTC.

The CDR3 spells CASSFDRANQPQHF. CDR3 coding DNA: TGTGCCAGCAGCTTCGACAGGGCAAATCAGCCCCAGCATTTT. The gene calls are TRBV7-8 and TRBJ1-5; 7 bases are a match to TRBD1. The length of the CDR3 is 14 residues. The V gene's germline CDR1 is SGHVS and CDR2 FQNEAQ. V lost 3 bases, J lost 4 bases, and 3 bases stayed unmatched.

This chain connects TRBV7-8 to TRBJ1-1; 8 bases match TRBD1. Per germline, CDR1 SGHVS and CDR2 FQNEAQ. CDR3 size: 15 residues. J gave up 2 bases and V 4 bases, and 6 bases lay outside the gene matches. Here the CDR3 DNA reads TGTGCCAGCAGCTCTCTCAGGGGGCTCAACACTGAAGCTTTCTTT. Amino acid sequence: CASSSLRGLNTEAFF.

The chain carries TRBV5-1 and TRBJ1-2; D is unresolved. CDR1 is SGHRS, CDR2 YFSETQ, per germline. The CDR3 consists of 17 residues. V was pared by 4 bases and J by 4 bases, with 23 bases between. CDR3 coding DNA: TGCGCCAGCAGCCGAACCCCACACGGACTGGTTTTCTATGGCTACACCTTC. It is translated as CASSRTPHGLVFYGYTF.

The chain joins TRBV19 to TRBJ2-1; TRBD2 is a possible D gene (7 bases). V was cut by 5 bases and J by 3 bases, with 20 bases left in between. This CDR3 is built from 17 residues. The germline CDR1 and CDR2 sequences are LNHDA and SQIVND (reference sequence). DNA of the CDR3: TGTGCCAGTAGTCAGCTTCGCGGGGGCAAACTCTACAATGAGCAGTTCTTC. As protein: CASSQLRGGKLYNEQFF.

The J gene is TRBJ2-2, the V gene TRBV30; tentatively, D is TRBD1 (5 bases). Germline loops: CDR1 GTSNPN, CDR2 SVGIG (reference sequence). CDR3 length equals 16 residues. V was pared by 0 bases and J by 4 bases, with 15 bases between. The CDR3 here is CAWSVGHSWGTGELFF. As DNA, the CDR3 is TGTGCCTGGAGTGTGGGGCACTCCTGGGGCACCGGGGAGCTGTTTTTT.

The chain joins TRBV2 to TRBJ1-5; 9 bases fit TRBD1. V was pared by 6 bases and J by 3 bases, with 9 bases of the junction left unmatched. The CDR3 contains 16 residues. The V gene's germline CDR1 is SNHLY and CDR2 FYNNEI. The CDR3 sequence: CASSGTGTGINQPQHF. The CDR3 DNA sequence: TGTGCCAGCAGCGGTACCGGGACAGGGATCAATCAGCCCCAGCATTTT.

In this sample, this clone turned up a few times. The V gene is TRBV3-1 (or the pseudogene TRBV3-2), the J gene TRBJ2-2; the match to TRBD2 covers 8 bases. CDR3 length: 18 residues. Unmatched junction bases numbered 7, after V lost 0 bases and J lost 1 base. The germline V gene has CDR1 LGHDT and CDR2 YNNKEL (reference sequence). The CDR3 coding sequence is TGTGCCAGCAGCCAAGATCGCAGCGGGGGCCGGAACACCGGGGAGCTGTTTTTT. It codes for CASSQDRSGGRNTGELFF.

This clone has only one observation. DNA for the CDR3: TGTGCCAGCAGCGTGGATCAGGGTATTTCACCCCTCCACTTT. Its translation is CASSVDQGISPLHF. The gene calls are TRBV9 and TRBJ1-6; D possibly corresponds to TRBD1 (5 bases). The germline gives CDR1 SGDLS, CDR2 YYNGEE. This CDR3 has 14 amino acids. V was shortened by 2 bases and J by 9 bases, with 12 bases between the two germline ends.

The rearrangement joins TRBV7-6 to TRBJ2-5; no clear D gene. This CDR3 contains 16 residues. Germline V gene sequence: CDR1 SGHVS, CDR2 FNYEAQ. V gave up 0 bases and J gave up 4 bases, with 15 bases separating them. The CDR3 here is CASSLAVLGGPETQYF. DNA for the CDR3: TGTGCCAGCAGCTTAGCGGTTTTAGGCGGTCCAGAGACCCAGTACTTC.

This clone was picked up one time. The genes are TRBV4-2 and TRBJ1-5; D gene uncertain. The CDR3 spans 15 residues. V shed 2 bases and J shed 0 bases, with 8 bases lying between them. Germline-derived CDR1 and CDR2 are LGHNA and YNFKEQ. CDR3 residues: CASSQSSYSNQPQHF. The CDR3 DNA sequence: TGTGCCAGCAGCCAAAGTAGCTATAGCAATCAGCCCCAGCATTTT.

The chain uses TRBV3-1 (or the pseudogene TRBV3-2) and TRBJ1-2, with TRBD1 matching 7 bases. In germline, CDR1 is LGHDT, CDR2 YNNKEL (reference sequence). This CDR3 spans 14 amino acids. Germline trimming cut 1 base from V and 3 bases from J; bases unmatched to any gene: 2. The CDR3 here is CASSQVGQDYGYTF. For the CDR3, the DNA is TGTGCCAGCAGCCAAGTAGGACAGGACTATGGCTACACCTTC.

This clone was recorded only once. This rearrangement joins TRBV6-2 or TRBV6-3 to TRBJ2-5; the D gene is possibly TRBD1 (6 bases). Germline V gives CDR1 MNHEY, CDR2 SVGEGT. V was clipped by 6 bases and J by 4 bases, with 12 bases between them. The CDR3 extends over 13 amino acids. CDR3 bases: TGTGCCAGCAGCTCAGGGGTCCCAGAGACCCAGTACTTC. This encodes CASSSGVPETQYF.

The CDR3 loop is CASRAGLSSTEAFF. The CDR3 DNA reads as TGTGCCAGCAGAGCAGGGTTGTCTAGCACTGAAGCTTTCTTT. The chain is built from TRBV27 and TRBJ1-1; D is perhaps TRBD1 (5 bases). CDR3 length: 14 residues. Between the trimmed V and J ends, which lost 6 bases and 4 bases, there was a span of 15 bases. CDR1 is MNHEY, CDR2 SMNVEV, per germline (reference sequence).

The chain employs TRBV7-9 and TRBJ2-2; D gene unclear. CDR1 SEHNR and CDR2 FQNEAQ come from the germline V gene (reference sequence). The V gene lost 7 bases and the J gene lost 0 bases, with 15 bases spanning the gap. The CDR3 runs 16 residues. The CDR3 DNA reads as TGTGCCAGCACCCCCTCGAAGCGAGCGAACACCGGGGAGCTGTTTTTT. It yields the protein CASTPSKRANTGELFF.

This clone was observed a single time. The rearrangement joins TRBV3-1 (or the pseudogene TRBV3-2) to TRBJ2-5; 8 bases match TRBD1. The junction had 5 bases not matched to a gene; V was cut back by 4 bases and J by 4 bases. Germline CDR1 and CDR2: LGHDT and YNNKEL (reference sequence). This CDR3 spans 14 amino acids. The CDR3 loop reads CASSPQGAGETQYF. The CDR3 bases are TGTGCCAGCAGCCCCCAGGGGGCTGGAGAGACCCAGTACTTC.

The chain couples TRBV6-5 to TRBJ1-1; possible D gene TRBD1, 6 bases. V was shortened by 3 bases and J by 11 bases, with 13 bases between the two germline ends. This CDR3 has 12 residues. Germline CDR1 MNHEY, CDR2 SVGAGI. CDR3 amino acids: CASSYNRDTAFF. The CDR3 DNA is TGTGCCAGCAGTTATAACCGGGACACCGCTTTCTTT.

The CDR3 loop is CASSVGHRGTDTQYF. The CDR3 DNA follows: TGTGCCAGCAGCGTAGGACACAGGGGCACAGATACGCAGTATTTT. The genes are TRBV9 and TRBJ2-3, with D perhaps matching TRBD1 (6 bases). The CDR3 is 15 residues long. Germline V gene lookup returns CDR1 SGDLS and CDR2 YYNGEE. V was clipped by 0 bases and J by 1 base, with 9 bases between them.

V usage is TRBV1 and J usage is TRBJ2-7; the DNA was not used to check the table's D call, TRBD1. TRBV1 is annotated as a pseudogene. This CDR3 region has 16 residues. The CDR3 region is CTSSHDRQIYSYEQYF. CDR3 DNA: TGCACCAGCAGCCATGATCGACAGATTTACTCCTACGAGCAGTACTTC.

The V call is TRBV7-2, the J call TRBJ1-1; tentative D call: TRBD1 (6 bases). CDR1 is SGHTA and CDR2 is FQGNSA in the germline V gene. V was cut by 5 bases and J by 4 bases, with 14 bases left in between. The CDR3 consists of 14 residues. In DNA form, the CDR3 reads TGTGCCAGCAGCCAAGGGAGGGGGGGCACTGAAGCTTTCTTT. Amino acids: CASSQGRGGTEAFF.

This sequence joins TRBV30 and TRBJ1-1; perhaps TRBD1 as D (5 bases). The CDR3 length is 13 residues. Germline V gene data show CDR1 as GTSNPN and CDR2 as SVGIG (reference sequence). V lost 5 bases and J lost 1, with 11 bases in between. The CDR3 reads CAWGRGWNTEAFF. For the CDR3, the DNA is TGTGCCTGGGGCCGGGGGTGGAACACTGAAGCTTTCTTT. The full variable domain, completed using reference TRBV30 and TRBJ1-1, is SQTIHQWPATLVQPVGSPLSLECTVEGTSNPNLYWYRQAAGRGLQLLFYSVGIGQISSEVPQNLSASRPQDRQFILSSKKLLLSDSGFYLCAWGRGWNTEAFFGQGTRLTVV.

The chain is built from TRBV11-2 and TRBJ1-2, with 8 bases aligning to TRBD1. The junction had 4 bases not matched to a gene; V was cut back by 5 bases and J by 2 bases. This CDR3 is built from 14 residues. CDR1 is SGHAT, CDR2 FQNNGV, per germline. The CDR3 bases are TGTGCCAGCAGCGTGGCAGGGGGCAACTATGGCTACACCTTC. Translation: CASSVAGGNYGYTF. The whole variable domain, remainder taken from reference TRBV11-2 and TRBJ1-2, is EAGVAQSPRYKIIEKRQSVAFWCNPISGHATLYWYQQILGQGPKLLIQFQNNGVVDDSQLPKDRFSAERLKGVDSTLKIQPAKLEDSAVYLCASSVAGGNYGYTFGSGTRLTVV.